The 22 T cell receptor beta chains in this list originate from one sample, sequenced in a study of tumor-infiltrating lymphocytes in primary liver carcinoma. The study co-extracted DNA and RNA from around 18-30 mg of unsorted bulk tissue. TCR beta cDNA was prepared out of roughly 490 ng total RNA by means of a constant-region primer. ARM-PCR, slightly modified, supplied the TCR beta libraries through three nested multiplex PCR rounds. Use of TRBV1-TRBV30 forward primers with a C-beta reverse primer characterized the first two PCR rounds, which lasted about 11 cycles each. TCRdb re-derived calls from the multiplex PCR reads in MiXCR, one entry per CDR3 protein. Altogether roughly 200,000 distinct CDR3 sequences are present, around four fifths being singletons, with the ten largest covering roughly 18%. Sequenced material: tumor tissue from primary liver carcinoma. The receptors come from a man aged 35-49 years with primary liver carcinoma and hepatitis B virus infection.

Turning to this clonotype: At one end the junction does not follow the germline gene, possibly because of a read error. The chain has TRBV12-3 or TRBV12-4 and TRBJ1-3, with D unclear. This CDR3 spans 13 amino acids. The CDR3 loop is CASRPSSGNTIYF. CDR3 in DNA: TGTGCCAGCAGACCGAGCTCTGGAAACACGATATATTTT.

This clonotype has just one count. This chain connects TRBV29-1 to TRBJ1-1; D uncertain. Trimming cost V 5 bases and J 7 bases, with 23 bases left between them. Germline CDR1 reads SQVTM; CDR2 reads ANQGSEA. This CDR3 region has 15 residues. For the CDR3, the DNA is TGCAGCGTTTCGGCAAGGTGGGGAATGGGAAATGAAGCTTTCTTT. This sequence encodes CSVSARWGMGNEAFF.

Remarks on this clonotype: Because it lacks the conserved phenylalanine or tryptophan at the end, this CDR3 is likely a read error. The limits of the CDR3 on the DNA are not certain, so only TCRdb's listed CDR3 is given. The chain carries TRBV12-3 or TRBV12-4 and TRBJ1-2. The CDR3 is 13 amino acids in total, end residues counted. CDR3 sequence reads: CASSLAHFYGYTC.

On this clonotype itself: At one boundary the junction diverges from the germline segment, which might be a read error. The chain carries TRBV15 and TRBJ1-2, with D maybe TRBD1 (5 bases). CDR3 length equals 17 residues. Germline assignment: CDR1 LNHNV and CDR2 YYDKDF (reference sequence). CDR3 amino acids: CATCRDRFGGADYGYTF. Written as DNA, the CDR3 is TGTGCCACCTGCAGAGATCGATTTGGAGGGGCAGACTATGGCTACACCTTC.

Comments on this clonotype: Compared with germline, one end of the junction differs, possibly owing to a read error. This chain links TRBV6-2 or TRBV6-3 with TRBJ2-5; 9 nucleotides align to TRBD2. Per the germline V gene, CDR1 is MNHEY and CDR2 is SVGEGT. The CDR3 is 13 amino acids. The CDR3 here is CANCSGLANTQYF. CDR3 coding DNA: TGTGCCAACTGTTCCGGACTAGCGAACACCCAGTACTTT.

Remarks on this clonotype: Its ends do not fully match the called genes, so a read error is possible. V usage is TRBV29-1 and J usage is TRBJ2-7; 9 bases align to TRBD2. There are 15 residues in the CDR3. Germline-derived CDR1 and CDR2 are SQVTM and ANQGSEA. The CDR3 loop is CSVGDGLAGSYDQYF. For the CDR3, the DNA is TGCAGCGTTGGAGATGGTCTAGCGGGGTCCTACGACCAGTACTTC.

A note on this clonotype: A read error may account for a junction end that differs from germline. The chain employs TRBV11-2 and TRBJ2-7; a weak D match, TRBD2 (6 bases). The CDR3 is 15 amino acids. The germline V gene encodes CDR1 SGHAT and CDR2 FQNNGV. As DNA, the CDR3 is TGCGCCAGCAGCTTAGCGGCCAGGGAGTTTTTCGAGCAATACTTC. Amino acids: CASSLAAREFFEQYF.

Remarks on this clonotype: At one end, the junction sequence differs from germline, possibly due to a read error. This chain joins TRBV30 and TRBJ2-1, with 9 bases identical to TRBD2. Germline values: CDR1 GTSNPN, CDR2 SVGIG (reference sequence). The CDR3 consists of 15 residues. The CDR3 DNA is TGTGCCCGGAGTGAAGAGTCTAGCGGGGTAAGTGGGCAGTTCTTC. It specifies CARSEESSGVSGQFF.

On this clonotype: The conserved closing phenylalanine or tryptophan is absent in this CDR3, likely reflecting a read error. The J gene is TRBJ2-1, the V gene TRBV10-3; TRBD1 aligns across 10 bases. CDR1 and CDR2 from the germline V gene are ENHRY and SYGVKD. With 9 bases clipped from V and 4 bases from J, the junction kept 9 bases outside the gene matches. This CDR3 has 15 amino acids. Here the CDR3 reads CAMRTGTGAYNEQFS. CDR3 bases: TGTGCCATGAGAACCGGGACAGGGGCGTACAATGAGCAGTTCTCC.

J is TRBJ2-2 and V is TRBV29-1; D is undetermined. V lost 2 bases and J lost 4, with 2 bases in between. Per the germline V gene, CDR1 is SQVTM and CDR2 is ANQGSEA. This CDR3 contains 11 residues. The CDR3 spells CSVEFTGELFF. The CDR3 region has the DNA TGCAGCGTTGAATTCACCGGGGAGCTGTTTTTT.

The CDR3 nucleotides read TGCGCCAGCAGCCAAACGTACGGGGCTTGGGAGACCCAGTACTTC. Protein: CASSQTYGAWETQYF. The gene calls are TRBV4-3 and TRBJ2-5; D is possibly TRBD1 or TRBD2 (5 bases each). The CDR3 contains 15 residues. Per germline, CDR1 LGHNA and CDR2 YSLEER. The V end was cut by 2 bases, the J end by 5 bases, with 15 bases between.

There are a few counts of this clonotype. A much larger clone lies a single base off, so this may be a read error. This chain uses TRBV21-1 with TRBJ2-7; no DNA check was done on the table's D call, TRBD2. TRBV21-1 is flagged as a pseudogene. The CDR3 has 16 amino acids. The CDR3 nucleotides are TGTGCCAGCATCAAAGCGCTAGCGGGAGGATGGTACGAGCAGTACTTC. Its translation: CASIKALAGGWYEQYF.

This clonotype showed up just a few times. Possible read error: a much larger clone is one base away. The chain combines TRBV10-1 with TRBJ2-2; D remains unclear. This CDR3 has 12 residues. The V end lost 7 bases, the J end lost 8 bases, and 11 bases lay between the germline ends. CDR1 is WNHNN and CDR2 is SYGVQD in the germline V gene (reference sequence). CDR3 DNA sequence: TGCGCCAGCAACCTGGGTACGGGGGAGCTGTTTTTT. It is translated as CASNLGTGELFF.

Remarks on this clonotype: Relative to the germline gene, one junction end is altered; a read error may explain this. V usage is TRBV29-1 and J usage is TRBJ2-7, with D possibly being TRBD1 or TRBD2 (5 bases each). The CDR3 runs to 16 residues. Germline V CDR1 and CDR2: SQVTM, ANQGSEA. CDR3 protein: CSAMTSGTSTPYGQHF. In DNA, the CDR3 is TGCAGCGCCATGACATCTGGGACCAGCACTCCCTACGGGCAGCACTTC.

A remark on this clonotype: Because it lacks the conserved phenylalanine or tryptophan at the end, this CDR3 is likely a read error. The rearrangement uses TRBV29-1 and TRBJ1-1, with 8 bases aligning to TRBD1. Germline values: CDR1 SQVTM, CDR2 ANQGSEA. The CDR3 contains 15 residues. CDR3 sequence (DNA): TGTAGTGTTGCAGGGGGCTGGGGGATGAACACTGAAGCTTTCGTT. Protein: CSVAGGWGMNTEAFV.

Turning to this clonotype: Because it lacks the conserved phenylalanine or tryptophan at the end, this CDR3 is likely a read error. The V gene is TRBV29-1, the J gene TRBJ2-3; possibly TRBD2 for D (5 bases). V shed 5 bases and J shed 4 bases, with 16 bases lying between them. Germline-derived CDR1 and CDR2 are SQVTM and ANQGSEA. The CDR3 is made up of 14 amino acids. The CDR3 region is CSVSGIGSSDTQYL. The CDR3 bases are TGCAGCGTTTCCGGGATAGGGTCGTCAGATACGCAGTATTTG.

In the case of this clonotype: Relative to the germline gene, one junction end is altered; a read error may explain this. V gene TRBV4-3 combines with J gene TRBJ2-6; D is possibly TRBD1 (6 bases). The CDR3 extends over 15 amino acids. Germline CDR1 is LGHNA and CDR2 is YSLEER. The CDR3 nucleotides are TGCACCAGCAGCCAGGGGACACCTGGGGCCAACGTCGTGACTTTC. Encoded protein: CTSSQGTPGANVVTF.

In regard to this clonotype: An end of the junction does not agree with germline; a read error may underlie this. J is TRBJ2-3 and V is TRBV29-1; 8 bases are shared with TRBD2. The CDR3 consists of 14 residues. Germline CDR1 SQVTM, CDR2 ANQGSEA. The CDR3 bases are TGTAGCGGGATTCAAATAGCGGACGCAGATACGCAGTATTTT. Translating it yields CSGIQIADADTQYF.

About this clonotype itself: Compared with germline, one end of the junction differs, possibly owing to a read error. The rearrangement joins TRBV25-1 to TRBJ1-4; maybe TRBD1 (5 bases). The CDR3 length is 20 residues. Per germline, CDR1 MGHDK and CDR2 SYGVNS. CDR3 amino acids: CVSSESIMEPTGVISEKLFF. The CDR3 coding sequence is TGTGTCAGCAGTGAATCAATTATGGAGCCCACGGGGGTAATTAGTGAAAAACTGTTTTTT.

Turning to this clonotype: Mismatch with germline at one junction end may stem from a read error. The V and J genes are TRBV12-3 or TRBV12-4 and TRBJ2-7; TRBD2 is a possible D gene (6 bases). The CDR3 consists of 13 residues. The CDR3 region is CASSWGGMGEQYF. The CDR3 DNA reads TGTGCCAGCAGTTGGGGCGGGATGGGCGAGCAGTATTTC.

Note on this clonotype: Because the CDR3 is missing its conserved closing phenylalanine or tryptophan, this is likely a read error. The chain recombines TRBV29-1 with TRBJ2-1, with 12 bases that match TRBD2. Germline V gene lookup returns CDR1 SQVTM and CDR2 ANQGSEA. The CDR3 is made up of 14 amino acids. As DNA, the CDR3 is TGCAGCATTGGGACTAGCGGGTCCTACTATGAGCAGTTCATC. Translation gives CSIGTSGSYYEQFI.

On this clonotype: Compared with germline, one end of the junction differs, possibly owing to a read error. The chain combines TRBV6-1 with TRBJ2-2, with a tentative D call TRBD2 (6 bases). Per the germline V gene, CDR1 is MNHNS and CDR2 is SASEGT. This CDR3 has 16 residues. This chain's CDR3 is CASKNTSWRRTGELLF. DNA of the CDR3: TGTGCCAGCAAAAATACTAGCTGGAGACGGACCGGGGAACTGCTTTTT.